Following are 32 T cell receptor beta chains from one sample sequenced in a study of T cell repertoires in cytomegalovirus infection. MiXCR, run by TCRdb on the reads, gives a single entry per CDR3 protein. The sample lists around 530,000 distinct CDR3 sequences, more than 25% occurring once. Material for sequencing was PBMCs. These receptors were taken from a human donor in good health (CMV status not recorded). Some clones in this sample may be carry-over from other donors' samples.

This clonotype has only a few counts. The chain is built from TRBV12-5 and TRBJ2-3; D might be TRBD1 or TRBD2, each matching 5 bases. CDR1 is LGHNT and CDR2 is FRNRAP in the germline V gene. V lost 3 bases, J lost 0 bases, and 10 bases lay in between. CDR3 size: 15 residues. The CDR3 loop reads CASGFQRTSTDTQYF. Here the CDR3 DNA reads TGTGCTAGTGGTTTCCAGCGGACAAGCACAGATACGCAGTATTTT.

This clonotype was detected only once. The chain combines TRBV5-4 with TRBJ2-2; D unclear. The CDR3 spans 14 residues. The ends were cut back, 0 bases at V and 4 bases at J, with 7 bases in the middle. Germline V gene sequence: CDR1 SGHNT, CDR2 YYREEE (reference sequence). The CDR3 DNA reads as TGTGCCAGCAGCTTGGGGTTGAGCACCGGGGAGCTGTTTTTT. It codes for CASSLGLSTGELFF.

This clonotype has ten or more counts. The chain couples TRBV7-9 to TRBJ1-1; D gene ambiguous. Trimming shortened V by 3 bases and J by 8 bases, and 7 bases separated the two germline ends. CDR1 SEHNR and CDR2 FQNEAQ come from the germline V gene (reference sequence). This CDR3 contains 11 residues. As DNA, the CDR3 is TGTGCCAGCAGCTTGGGATGGGAAGCTTTCTTT. As protein: CASSLGWEAFF.

The V call is TRBV9, the J call TRBJ2-2, with a weak D call TRBD1 (6 bases). This CDR3 comprises 15 residues. Deletions cut 6 bases from V and 3 bases from J, with 15 bases between. CDR1 and CDR2 from the germline V gene are SGDLS and YYNGEE. The chain's CDR3 is CASTIQDSYTGELFF. DNA of the CDR3: TGTGCCAGCACCATACAGGACAGTTACACCGGGGAGCTGTTTTTT.

This clonotype showed up many times. V usage is TRBV11-3 and J usage is TRBJ2-5; D not resolved. The V gene lost 0 bases and the J gene lost 0 bases, with 11 bases spanning the gap. The CDR3 is 16 amino acids. Germline CDR1 reads SGHNT; CDR2 reads YENEEA. CDR3 region: CASSLEGDLYQETQYF. CDR3 DNA sequence: TGTGCCAGCAGCTTAGAAGGAGACCTATACCAAGAGACCCAGTACTTC.

V is TRBV27 and J is TRBJ1-6; D remains ambiguous. The CDR3 loop spans 17 amino acids. Trimming removed 6 bases at V and 4 bases at J, with 19 bases between. The germline gives CDR1 MNHEY, CDR2 SMNVEV (reference sequence). This chain's CDR3 is CASRRVLIDTYNSPLHF. The CDR3 DNA reads TGTGCCAGCAGAAGAGTCCTAATCGACACTTATAATTCACCCCTCCACTTT.

The rearrangement uses TRBV24-1 and TRBJ2-5; D gene uncertain. Germline-derived CDR1 and CDR2 are KGHDR and SFDVKD. This CDR3 has 14 residues. Between the trimmed V and J ends, which lost 7 bases and 3 bases, there was a span of 14 bases. CDR3 residues: CATSGPQGKETQYF. The CDR3 nucleotides are TGTGCCACCAGCGGGCCACAAGGAAAAGAGACCCAGTACTTC.

The V and J genes are TRBV10-3 and TRBJ2-1; 12 bases agree with TRBD2. The CDR3 spans 17 residues. V shed 5 bases and J 6 bases; nucleotides not matched to a gene: 11. Germline CDR1 ENHRY, CDR2 SYGVKD. CDR3 DNA sequence: TGTGCCATCAGTTCCGCACTAGCGGGGGGACCCGCCAATGAGCAGTTCTTC. It yields the protein CAISSALAGGPANEQFF.

This clonotype has a handful of counts. The chain couples TRBV6-1 to TRBJ2-5; D is ambiguous. The CDR3 sequence is 15 residues long. CDR1 is MNHNS and CDR2 is SASEGT in the germline V gene. Trimming removed 3 bases at V and 4 bases at J, with 15 bases between. The CDR3 bases are TGTGCCAGCAGTGAGGCTATGATTTCCGCAGAGACCCAGTACTTC. Its protein product is CASSEAMISAETQYF.

The sample holds many counts of this clonotype. The chain combines TRBV7-2 with TRBJ1-2; no definite D call. The CDR3 consists of 13 residues. CDR1 and CDR2 (germline): SGHTA, FQGNSA. Trimming removed 4 bases at V and 7 bases at J, with 13 bases between. The CDR3 here is CASSSPQKSGYTF. CDR3 sequence (DNA): TGTGCCAGCAGCTCCCCTCAGAAAAGTGGCTACACCTTC. Full variable domain (remainder filled in from reference TRBV7-2 and TRBJ1-2): GAGVSQSPSNKVTEKGKDVELRCDPISGHTALYWYRQSLGQGLEFLIYFQGNSAPDKSGLPSDRFSAERTGGSVSTLTIQRTQQEDSAVYLCASSSPQKSGYTFGSGTRLTVV.

This clonotype was seen more than once but under ten times. The chain's CDR3 is CASSQEGVSRRAYEQYV. The DNA for the CDR3 is TGTGCCAGCAGCCAAGAAGGCGTGAGCAGGAGGGCCTACGAGCAGTACGTC. The chain couples TRBV14 to TRBJ2-7, with a tentative D call TRBD2 (6 bases). The V end was cut by 0 bases, the J end by 2 bases, with 17 bases between. Germline values: CDR1 SGHDN, CDR2 FVKESK. CDR3 size: 17 residues.

The gene calls are TRBV18 and TRBJ1-1; D remains unclear. Germline V gives CDR1 KGHSH, CDR2 LQKENI. Trimming stripped 4 bases from V and 0 bases from J, with 12 bases between. CDR3 length equals 15 residues. The CDR3 DNA sequence: TGTGCCAGCTCACTGGTCGGGCAGATGAACACTGAAGCTTTCTTT. Translation gives CASSLVGQMNTEAFF.

This clonotype was recorded once. The chain links TRBV6-2 or TRBV6-3 to TRBJ2-2, with D unresolved. Germline V lookup: CDR1 MNHEY, CDR2 SVGEGT. The CDR3 totals 17 residues. The V end was cut by 0 bases, the J end by 3 bases, with 14 bases between. The CDR3 loop is CASSYSNLVIDTGELFF. The CDR3 DNA reads as TGTGCCAGCAGTTACTCGAATTTGGTTATCGACACCGGGGAGCTGTTTTTT.

This clonotype occurred many times. The chain has TRBV7-2 and TRBJ2-1; maybe TRBD1 (5 bases). CDR1 is SGHTA, CDR2 FQGNSA, per germline. V shed 2 bases and J shed 0 bases, with 8 bases lying between them. The CDR3 is 15 amino acids. CDR3 amino acids: CASSLMGPSYNEQFF. In DNA, the CDR3 is TGTGCCAGCAGCTTAATGGGGCCCTCCTACAATGAGCAGTTCTTC.

In its sample, this clonotype was seen many times. This chain links TRBV7-2 with TRBJ2-3; tentatively, D is TRBD2 (6 bases). V lost 2 bases to trimming and J lost 7 bases, with 16 bases between them. Germline loops: CDR1 SGHTA, CDR2 FQGNSA. The CDR3 loop spans 15 amino acids. The CDR3 loop is CASSLPRDPIHTQYF. The CDR3 coding sequence is TGTGCCAGCAGCTTACCGCGGGACCCAATCCATACGCAGTATTTT. Complete variable domain (other parts from reference TRBV7-2 and TRBJ2-3): GAGVSQSPSNKVTEKGKDVELRCDPISGHTALYWYRQSLGQGLEFLIYFQGNSAPDKSGLPSDRFSAERTGGSVSTLTIQRTQQEDSAVYLCASSLPRDPIHTQYFGPGTRLTVL.

The chain carries TRBV7-6 and TRBJ1-1; D is unresolved. V was trimmed by 1 base and J by 7 bases, leaving 10 bases between them. Germline V gene sequence: CDR1 SGHVS, CDR2 FNYEAQ. This CDR3 spans 13 amino acids. Here the CDR3 DNA reads TGTGCCAGCAGCTTAGAGAGGGTCAGTGAAGCTTTCTTT. Its protein is CASSLERVSEAFF.

This rearrangement joins TRBV11-2 to TRBJ1-1; no definite D call. Trimming took 2 bases from V and 7 from J, leaving 17 bases between them. Germline V CDR1 and CDR2: SGHAT, FQNNGV. The CDR3 extends over 15 amino acids. For the CDR3, the DNA is TGTGCCAGCAGCTTATCCCGGACGGGTGCGATTGAAGCTTTCTTT. Encoded protein: CASSLSRTGAIEAFF.

This rearrangement joins TRBV12-3 or TRBV12-4 to TRBJ2-1; 12 bases fit TRBD1. The length of the CDR3 is 17 residues. After removal of 5 bases from V and 7 bases from J, the junction contained 12 bases not matched to a gene. The CDR3 protein is CASSPTAGQGASNEQFF. The CDR3 DNA is TGTGCCAGCAGTCCCACGGCGGGACAGGGGGCTTCTAATGAGCAGTTCTTC.

This chain links TRBV6-1 with TRBJ1-6; no reliable D call. The CDR3 runs to 15 residues. CDR1 and CDR2 (germline): MNHNS, SASEGT. Trimming pared 8 bases from V and 7 bases from J, leaving 18 bases between. This CDR3 reads CASSALLGWNSPLHF. DNA for the CDR3: TGTGCCAGCTCTGCCCTACTTGGATGGAATTCACCCCTCCACTTT.

J is TRBJ1-1 and V is TRBV7-2; 9 nucleotides agree with TRBD1. The CDR3 spans 17 residues. In germline, CDR1 is SGHTA, CDR2 FQGNSA. V trimming: 5 bases; J trimming: 0 bases; junction bases outside the gene matches: 10. The CDR3 loop reads CASSLHGTGLMNTEAFF. In DNA form, the CDR3 reads TGTGCCAGCAGCCTCCACGGGACAGGGCTAATGAACACTGAAGCTTTCTTT.

There are a few counts of this clonotype. The chain uses TRBV7-3 and TRBJ1-2, with D possibly being TRBD1 (6 bases). V lost 4 bases to trimming and J lost 3 bases, with 15 bases between them. Per the germline V gene, CDR1 is SGHTA and CDR2 is FQGTGA. This CDR3 comprises 15 residues. Written as DNA, the CDR3 is TGTGCCAGCAGCTATCCGGGATCAGGGGACTATGGCTACACCTTC. It specifies CASSYPGSGDYGYTF.

The chain couples TRBV5-1 to TRBJ2-5, with a tentative D call TRBD1 (6 bases). Deletions cut 3 bases from V and 5 bases from J, with 17 bases between. CDR1 and CDR2 (germline): SGHRS, YFSETQ. The CDR3 consists of 15 residues. The CDR3 loop reads CASSSSPGGRETQYF. DNA for the CDR3: TGCGCCAGCAGCTCTTCCCCTGGGGGCCGGGAGACCCAGTACTTC.

The chain has TRBV29-1 and TRBJ2-1; 7 nucleotides line up with TRBD2. J lost 4 bases, V lost 3 bases, and 9 bases had no gene match. The CDR3 runs 15 residues. Germline V CDR1 and CDR2: SQVTM, ANQGSEA. The CDR3 spells CSVDEKTSPYNEQFF. The DNA of the CDR3 is TGCAGCGTTGACGAAAAGACTAGCCCATACAATGAGCAGTTCTTC.

In its sample, this clonotype was seen many times. The chain carries TRBV7-2 and TRBJ2-7; D unresolved. Germline-derived CDR1 and CDR2 are SGHTA and FQGNSA. Trimming left V 1 base short and J 6 bases short, with 10 bases between. The CDR3 runs to 13 residues. CDR3 bases: TGTGCCAGCAGCTTAGTATCTGGTTCCGAGCAGTACGTC. Translation: CASSLVSGSEQYV.

This clonotype has just a few counts. The rearrangement uses TRBV10-2 and TRBJ2-3; D may be TRBD1 (5 bases). Germline V gene sequence: CDR1 WSHSY, CDR2 SAAADI. The V end lost 3 bases, the J end lost 1 base, and 5 bases lay between the germline ends. CDR3 length: 13 residues. The DNA for the CDR3 is TGCGCCAGCAGTGACAGGGGCACAGATACGCAGTATTTT. It translates to CASSDRGTDTQYF.

The chain links TRBV25-1 to TRBJ2-3, with TRBD2 matching 12 bases. V lost 7 bases, J lost 2 bases, and 16 bases stayed unmatched. The CDR3 runs to 19 residues. The germline CDR1 and CDR2 sequences are MGHDK and SYGVNS. CDR3 protein: CASNMRLAGGKVITDTQYF. The CDR3 coding sequence is TGTGCCAGCAACATGAGGCTAGCGGGAGGGAAGGTCATCACAGATACGCAGTATTTT.

The chain couples TRBV5-4 to TRBJ2-6; D ambiguous. The CDR3 contains 16 residues. V was clipped by 4 bases and J by 0 bases, with 11 bases between them. Germline-derived CDR1 and CDR2 are SGHNT and YYREEE (reference sequence). The CDR3 here is CASSPPLNSGANVLTF. The CDR3 region has the DNA TGTGCCAGCAGCCCGCCTTTGAACTCTGGGGCCAACGTCCTGACTTTC.

This clonotype showed up just a few times. Written as DNA, the CDR3 is TGTGCCAGCAGCTTAAGGGCGGGAGGCCCAACACAGGCAGATACGCAGTATTTT. This codes for CASSLRAGGPTQADTQYF. The chain has TRBV7-2 and TRBJ2-3, with 8 bases matching TRBD2. Germline V gene sequence: CDR1 SGHTA, CDR2 FQGNSA. V lost 2 bases, J lost 4 bases, and 14 bases stayed unmatched. The CDR3 loop spans 18 amino acids.

The rearrangement joins TRBV28 to TRBJ2-7; a weak D match, TRBD1 (5 bases). The CDR3 is 15 amino acids. V lost 0 bases to trimming and J lost 3 bases, with 12 bases between them. Looked up from germline, CDR1 is MDHEN and CDR2 is SYDVKM. This CDR3 reads CASSLWTSRDYEQYF. In DNA, the CDR3 is TGTGCCAGCAGTTTATGGACAAGCAGGGACTACGAGCAGTACTTC.

This clonotype has at least ten counts. V and J are TRBV19 and TRBJ2-7; D call uncertain. Germline CDR1 LNHDA, CDR2 SQIVND (reference sequence). V was clipped by 1 base and J by 4 bases, with 11 bases between them. The CDR3 extends over 14 amino acids. The CDR3 is CASSIGVRGYEQYV. In DNA form, the CDR3 reads TGTGCCAGTAGTATAGGGGTCAGAGGTTACGAGCAGTACGTC.

The rearrangement links TRBV7-3 to TRBJ2-1; TRBD2 aligns across 12 bases. The V gene end was trimmed by 5 bases and the J gene end by 8 bases; junction bases not matched to a gene: 7. Germline loops: CDR1 SGHTA, CDR2 FQGTGA. The CDR3 contains 15 residues. The CDR3 region is CASSQTSGSIDEQFF. As DNA, the CDR3 is TGTGCCAGCAGCCAGACTAGCGGGAGTATCGATGAGCAGTTCTTC.

The chain links TRBV7-6 to TRBJ2-5; 7 bases line up with TRBD2. Germline-derived CDR1 and CDR2 are SGHVS and FNYEAQ. The CDR3 is made up of 14 amino acids. The V gene end was trimmed by 0 bases and the J gene end by 5 bases; junction bases not matched to a gene: 3. This CDR3 reads CASSLATSLETQYF. CDR3 nucleotides: TGTGCCAGCAGCTTAGCGACTAGCTTGGAGACCCAGTACTTC. Using reference TRBV7-6 and TRBJ2-5 for the parts outside the CDR3, the full variable domain is GAGVSQSPRYKVTKRGQDVALRCDPISGHVSLYWYRQALGQGPEFLTYFNYEAQQDKSGLPNDRFSAERPEGSISTLTIQRTEQRDSAMYRCASSLATSLETQYFGPGTRLLVL.